This T cell receptor beta chain is from a study of Ad26.COV2.S vaccination and SARS-CoV-2 variants. Background on the study: Dosing was one shot or two shots 56 days apart. Overall study findings and caveats: Substantial response breadth was reportedly seen for spike-specific CD8+ and CD4+ T cells after vaccination. It is possible that the TCR breadth and depth analyses underestimated the total T cell responses.

Concerning this clone itself: Antigen unknown. Other DNA sequences in the same sample also yield this CDR3.

Indicated treatment: roughly 20 received Ad26.COV2.S at low or high dose, single or two shots; about five received placebo; per-sample allocation not given. The study sampled participants on day 63 after the first vaccine or placebo injection. V was pared by 5 bases and J by 0 bases, with 11 bases between. Germline CDR1 reads SGHTA; CDR2 reads FQGNSA. The CDR3 contains 15 residues. Measured with immunoSEQ multiplex PCR; TCRdb has only the in-frame clones, and not every one. Counted here are some 410,000 clones, roughly 90% occurring once; the ten biggest clones make up approximately 1.6%. This chain joins TRBV7-2 and TRBJ1-5; possible D gene TRBD1, 6 bases. The source material was peripheral blood, sampled in a trial of Ad26.COV2.S vaccine versus placebo. The receptor was derived from a person between 18 and 65 years old who received the Ad26.COV2.S COVID-19 vaccine or a placebo. This CDR3 is CASSPTGYSNQPQHF. The DNA of the CDR3 is TGTGCCAGCAGCCCGACAGGTTATAGCAATCAGCCCCAGCATTTT.